The clone carrying this T cell receptor beta chain occurred a few times. Time point noted: persistent/refractory GD, antithyroid drugs over 5 years with positive TRAb. PBMC-derived RNA was used for the TCR library. This sample was taken from a study of regulatory T cells in long-lasting Graves disease. Construction of TCR beta libraries relied on iRepertoire HTBI primers and on Arm-PCR targeting CDR3 regions. TCRdb re-called the multiplex PCR reads through MiXCR, storing one row per CDR3 protein. The sample includes around 460,000 distinct CDR3 sequences, roughly 22% of them seen just once. Germline-derived CDR1 and CDR2 are MDHEN and SYDVKM. This CDR3 is built from 14 residues. V was pared by 0 bases and J by 3 bases, with 5 bases between.

This TCR was sampled from a female donor with Graves disease. The chain uses TRBV28 and TRBJ2-2, with D possibly matching TRBD2 (5 bases). The input for sequencing was peripheral blood mononuclear cells (PBMCs), taken when the disease was refractory, from a patient treated with antithyroid drugs. The CDR3 reads CASSLWRDTGELFF. The DNA for the CDR3 is TGTGCCAGCAGTTTATGGAGGGACACCGGGGAGCTGTTTTTT.